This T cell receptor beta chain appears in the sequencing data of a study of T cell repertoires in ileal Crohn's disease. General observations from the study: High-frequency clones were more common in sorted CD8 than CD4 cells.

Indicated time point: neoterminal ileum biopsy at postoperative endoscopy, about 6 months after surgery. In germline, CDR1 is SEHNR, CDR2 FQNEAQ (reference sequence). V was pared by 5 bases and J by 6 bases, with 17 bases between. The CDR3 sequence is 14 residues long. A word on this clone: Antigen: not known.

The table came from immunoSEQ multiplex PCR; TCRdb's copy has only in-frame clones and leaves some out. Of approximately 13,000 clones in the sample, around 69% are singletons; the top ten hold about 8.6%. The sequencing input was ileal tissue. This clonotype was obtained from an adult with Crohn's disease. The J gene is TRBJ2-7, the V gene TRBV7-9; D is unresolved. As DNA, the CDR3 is TGTGCCAGCAGCGCCACCGGGCCCCGAGCCGAGCAGTACTTC. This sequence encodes CASSATGPRAEQYF. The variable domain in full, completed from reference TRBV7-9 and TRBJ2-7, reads DTGVSQNPRHKITKRGQNVTFRCDPISEHNRLYWYRQTLGQGPEFLTYFQNEAQLEKSRLLSDRFSAERPKGSFSTLEIQRTEQGDSAMYLCASSATGPRAEQYFGPGTRLTVT.